This T cell receptor (beta chain) was captured by sequencing in a study of blood T cell repertoires in COVID-19. During the 2 weeks before they entered the study, exposed participants had met someone with a PCR-confirmed or clinician-diagnosed COVID-19 case. As processed by the authors: Reference gene primer amplification in the assay estimated nucleated cell counts. Only in-frame clones appear in the TCRdb table, and some are missing; sequencing was by immunoSEQ multiplex PCR. The V and J calls and clone size are taken from that table; D and trimming were inferred from the DNA. The sample holds some 290,000 clones, 90% to 95% seen once. Deletions cut 4 bases from V and 4 bases from J, with 13 bases between. Germline-derived CDR1 and CDR2 are SGHRS and YFSETQ. CDR3 length equals 14 residues.

This TCR came from a woman in her thirties who had been exposed to COVID-19. Material: PBMCs or T cells enriched from blood (not recorded which). This rearrangement joins TRBV5-1 to TRBJ2-3, with a possible D match to TRBD1 (8 bases). The CDR3 sequence: CASSPTGGADTQYF. The CDR3 DNA reads as TGCGCCAGCAGCCCTACAGGGGGGGCAGATACGCAGTATTTT.